Listed here is a single T cell receptor beta chain. The target antigen is unknown. The read finishes 3 residues shy of the CDR3 end, and the germline J gene is used to complete it. The germline gives CDR1 SGHTA, CDR2 FQGNSA. The V gene end was trimmed by 1 base and the J gene end by 6 bases; junction bases not matched to a gene: 5. The CDR3 covers 15 residues. The source of the sample is a study of T cell clonality in common variable immunodeficiency. Patients had low serum IgG, IgA and/or IgM and specific antibody deficiency. CVID subjects were around 14 female and approximately 30 male, aged roughly 9 to 64. Donors gave roughly 5 to 8 ml heparinized peripheral whole blood. Study-wide points: Reportedly, TCR beta sequences from common variable immunodeficiency showed fewer deletions and N-nucleotide insertions. Patient heterogeneity in the CVID cohort limited correlations between repertoire features and clinical complications.

The assay was immunoSEQ multiplex PCR, and TCRdb's table has in-frame clones only and misses some. This sample carries about 26,000 clones, none of them present only once. Input material: peripheral blood mononuclear cells. This receptor was obtained from a human donor with common variable immunodeficiency. The chain links TRBV7-2 to TRBJ2-2; TRBD2 matches 7 bases. The DNA read from the CDR3 is TGTGCCAGCAGCTTAGTCGTGGGGGGGGCCGGGGAG. Its protein is CASSLVVGGAGE. The entire CDR3 protein reads CASSLVVGGAGELFF.